The clone carrying this T cell receptor (beta chain) has more than one count but fewer than ten. Other DNA sequences in the same sample also yield this CDR3. Assay: immunoSEQ multiplex PCR; the TCRdb copy retains only in-frame clones and omits some. This table has some 77,000 clones, about 90% appearing once. The sample comes from a study of graft-versus-host responses after intestinal transplantation. Trimming pared 0 bases from V and 3 bases from J, leaving 6 bases between. The CDR3 spans 13 residues. Germline V gene sequence: CDR1 MNHNY, CDR2 SVGAGI (reference sequence). This TCR derives from a human patient who received an intestinal transplant, so some T cells may come from the graft donor. The source material was PBMCs, sampled 98 days after intestinal transplantation. The chain combines TRBV6-6 with TRBJ2-7; the D is unclear. The CDR3 reads CASSYSGSYEQYF. In nucleotides, the CDR3 is TGTGCCAGCAGTTACTCGGGCAGCTACGAGCAGTACTTC.